Listed below are T cell receptor beta chains from one sample, sequenced in a study of blood T cells in healthy people across ages. One entry per CDR3 protein results from TCRdb running MiXCR on the 5' RACE reads. The data show some 1.4 million distinct CDR3 sequences, roughly 40% seen once. Material for sequencing was blood. The receptors originated from a woman in her late teens or twenties in good health. CDR3s include the opening cysteine and the closing phenylalanine or tryptophan. The order of the fields is CDR3 DNA, CDR3 protein, clone size, V gene, J gene, D gene. D genes are given only for firm matches. Part of the rows lack a size; the others show once, few, many or a class for expanded clones.

TGCAGTGCCAAAACCCTCTGGCGGTCGGGACAGGGGGCTCGAGGCTACACCTTC,CSAKTLWRSGQGARGYTF,few,TRBV20-1,TRBJ1-2,TRBD1
TGTGCCAGCACCTTAGAGGGGGCGAGAGGCTACACCTTC,CASTLEGARGYTF,.,TRBV7-2,TRBJ1-2,TRBD1
TGTGCCAGCAGCGCGTTACAGGGCCGATATGGCAATCAGCCCCAGCATTTT,CASSALQGRYGNQPQHF,few,TRBV7-4,TRBJ1-5,.
TGTGCCAGCACCCGAGGGATCCGAGAGACCCAGTACTTC,CASTRGIRETQYF,.,TRBV7-2,TRBJ2-5,.
TGTACCAGCAGCTCCGGACTAGCCACAGATACGCAGTATTTT,CTSSSGLATDTQYF,.,TRBV7-3,TRBJ2-3,TRBD2
TGTGCCAGCAGTTACTACCCGGGGGGAGGAGGCGAGCAGTACTTC,CASSYYPGGGGEQYF,few,TRBV6-2/TRBV6-3,TRBJ2-7,TRBD2
TGTGCCAGCAGCGTAGGGGGGACTAGCGCCTTTAATGAGCAGTTCTTC,CASSVGGTSAFNEQFF,few,TRBV9,TRBJ2-1,TRBD2
TGCAGCGTTGAAGGACAGGGCGTAAGGAAGATAGGCACAGATACGCAGTATTTT,CSVEGQGVRKIGTDTQYF,.,TRBV29-1,TRBJ2-3,TRBD1
TGTGCCAGCAAGACAGGGGAAGGCACAGATACGCAGTATTTT,CASKTGEGTDTQYF,few,TRBV6-1,TRBJ2-3,TRBD1
TGTGCCAGCAGTCCAAGGGCGGCAGGGCCTGGCTACACCTTC,CASSPRAAGPGYTF,few,TRBV2,TRBJ1-2,.
TGTGCCAGCAGCTTAGGAGACCCCCGCTATGGCTACACCTTC,CASSLGDPRYGYTF,few,TRBV11-1,TRBJ1-2,.
TGCAGTGCTAAAGGGGCGGGACAGGGTCTTAAGGATCAGCCCCAGCATTTT,CSAKGAGQGLKDQPQHF,.,TRBV20-1,TRBJ1-5,TRBD1
TGTGCCAGCAGCTCGTCCGGGGGTGACTATGGCTACACCTTC,CASSSSGGDYGYTF,.,TRBV6-6,TRBJ1-2,.
TGTGCCAGCAGCCAGCGGGACACAACTAATGAAAAACTGTTTTTT,CASSQRDTTNEKLFF,few,TRBV7-9,TRBJ1-4,.
TGTGCCAGCCTCCCACCGGGACAGGGGAGGACTGAAGCTTTCTTT,CASLPPGQGRTEAFF,.,TRBV9,TRBJ1-1,TRBD1
TGTGCCAGCAGCCAAGTTACAGGTAACGAGCAGTACTTC,CASSQVTGNEQYF,.,TRBV3-1,TRBJ2-7,.
TGCGCCAGCAGCCAAAACCGGGGGGCTACCTACGAGCAGTACTTC,CASSQNRGATYEQYF,.,TRBV4-1,TRBJ2-7,.
TGTGCCAGCAGAGGACATAACTATGGCTACACCTTC,CASRGHNYGYTF,.,TRBV27,TRBJ1-2,.
TGTGCCAGCACCCTCAGGGTGACAGATACGCAGTATTTT,CASTLRVTDTQYF,few,TRBV11-1,TRBJ2-3,.
TGTGCCAGCAGCTTGACTAGTAAATTCCACGAGCAGTACTTC,CASSLTSKFHEQYF,.,TRBV5-5,TRBJ2-7,.
TGTGCCAGCAGGGCCGGGAACATTCAGTACTTC,CASRAGNIQYF,few,TRBV2,TRBJ2-4,.
TGTGCCAGCAATAGACTAGCGGCGAACTACGAGCAGTACTTC,CASNRLAANYEQYF,.,TRBV2,TRBJ2-7,TRBD2
TGTGCCAGCCCCGAGGGGGGGCGCTTACGGGAGGAAAACATTCAGTACTTC,CASPEGGRLREENIQYF,few,TRBV27,TRBJ2-4,.
TGTGCCAGCAGCTTAACTAGCGCGAACACCGGGGAGCTGTTTTTT,CASSLTSANTGELFF,few,TRBV7-2,TRBJ2-2,TRBD2
TGTGCCAGCAGCCCGATGGGGGCGGGAGGAAATGAGCAGTACTTC,CASSPMGAGGNEQYF,few,TRBV5-5,TRBJ2-7,TRBD2
TGCAGCGTTGAAGACCTGATCTACGAGCAGTACTTC,CSVEDLIYEQYF,.,TRBV29-1,TRBJ2-7,.
TGTGCCATCAGTGAGTCAGCTGAAACCTACGAGCAGTACTTC,CAISESAETYEQYF,few,TRBV10-3,TRBJ2-7,.
TGTGCCAGCAGAGGACAGGGACTCGAGCAGTACTTC,CASRGQGLEQYF,.,TRBV6-5,TRBJ2-7,TRBD1
TGTGCCAGCAGCACTGGGCGACTAGTTAGTGGGTACAATGAGCAGTACTTC,CASSTGRLVSGYNEQYF,.,TRBV13,TRBJ2-7,.
TGCGCCAGCAGCTTCAGAGGGGCAAGCTCCTACAATGAGCAGTACTTC,CASSFRGASSYNEQYF,.,TRBV5-1,TRBJ2-7,.
TGTGCCATCAGTGAGTCAGTCGGGGGTATTTCGGGTGAGCAGTTCTTC,CAISESVGGISGEQFF,.,TRBV10-3,TRBJ2-1,.
TGTGCCAGCAGTGAGCATGAGCGGGGGCCAACCTACGAGCAGTACTTC,CASSEHERGPTYEQYF,.,TRBV25-1,TRBJ2-7,TRBD2
TGTGCCATCACCAAGGGTAGGGGGGACACCGGGGAGCTGTTTTTT,CAITKGRGDTGELFF,.,TRBV10-3,TRBJ2-2,.
TGTGCCAGCAGCCAAGGGAACACCTTCTACGAGCAGTACTTC,CASSQGNTFYEQYF,few,TRBV4-2,TRBJ2-7,.
TGCGCCAGCAGCCAAGGTTTTGGTACGCAGTATTTT,CASSQGFGTQYF,many,TRBV4-1,TRBJ2-3,.
TGTGCTAGTGGTTCTTTTAGGGACACTGAAGCTTTCTTT,CASGSFRDTEAFF,few,TRBV12-5,TRBJ1-1,.
TGTGCCAGCTGCAACAGGGGTAGTACTGAAGCTTTCTTT,CASCNRGSTEAFF,.,TRBV28,TRBJ1-1,TRBD1
TGTGCCAGCAGCGAGAGGACTAGCGGGGGAACAGATACGCAGTATTTT,CASSERTSGGTDTQYF,.,TRBV2,TRBJ2-3,TRBD2
TGTGCCAGCAGCCGTCAGGACAGCATCGGGGAGCAGTACTTC,CASSRQDSIGEQYF,few,TRBV7-6,TRBJ2-7,.
TGTGCCAGCAGCTTATATCTCGTGGAGACCCAGTACTTC,CASSLYLVETQYF,.,TRBV7-2,TRBJ2-5,.
TGTGCCAGCAGCCAGGACAGGGCCAACGAGCAGTACTTC,CASSQDRANEQYF,.,TRBV7-6,TRBJ2-7,TRBD1
TGTGCCAGCAGCCAAGAGTCTCGGATAGCGTACGATACGCAGTATTTT,CASSQESRIAYDTQYF,few,TRBV4-2,TRBJ2-3,.
TGTGCCAGCAGTTACTCGACTAGTGGGACAGGGTTACCTGAAGCTTTCTTT,CASSYSTSGTGLPEAFF,.,TRBV6-2/TRBV6-3,TRBJ1-1,TRBD1